This T cell receptor beta chain came from a study of CD8 T cells in Susac syndrome. RNA in amounts of roughly 0.5 to 1 ug was reverse transcribed with random hexamers. One entry per CDR3 protein, called by TCRdb with MiXCR from the immunoSEQ multiplex PCR reads. The table has under 200,000 distinct CDR3 sequences, approximately 95% seen once. The sequence derives from a human donor with Susac syndrome. The sample taken for sequencing was CD8+ T cells from PBMCs.

The CDR3 reads CASSELRLAGTHEQFF. The CDR3 nucleotides read TGTGCCAGCAGTGAATTGAGACTAGCGGGCACCCATGAGCAGTTCTTC. The chain joins TRBV2 to TRBJ2-1; the match to TRBD2 covers 10 bases. V shed 2 bases, J shed 8 bases, and the junction held 9 bases outside the gene matches. Germline lookup yields CDR1 SNHLY and CDR2 FYNNEI. The CDR3 consists of 16 residues.